The rows below give T cell receptor beta chains drawn from one sample of a study of OX40 agonist ivuxolimab in advanced cancers. Repertoires were generated with immunoSEQ multiplex PCR, while TCRdb's copy carries only in-frame clones and drops some. This sample carries about 88,000 clones, 75% to 90% of them seen once, and the ten largest clones take approximately 0.2%. The source was CD4+ or CD8+ T cells sorted from blood, collected in a trial of the OX40 agonist ivuxolimab. These receptors all stem from an adult with an advanced solid tumor such as melanoma, head and neck, liver or kidney cancer. The CDR3 runs from the conserved cysteine through the conserved F or W. A D gene is named only where the DNA matches it firmly. Rows give clone size only sometimes, using once, few, many, or a class for an expanded clone.

CDR3 length | D gene | J gene | V gene | clone size | CDR3 protein | CDR3 DNA
17 | NA | TRBJ2-3 | TRBV28 | NA | CASSLSWGAGHTDTQYF | TGTGCCAGCAGTTTAAGTTGGGGGGCTGGACACACAGATACGCAGTATTTT
15 | NA | TRBJ1-3 | TRBV7-9 | once | CASSLDRASGNTIYF | TGTGCCAGCAGCTTAGACAGGGCCTCTGGAAACACCATATATTTT
16 | NA | TRBJ1-4 | TRBV6-5 | NA | CASSYSEGMTNEKLFF | TGTGCCAGCAGTTACTCGGAGGGGATGACTAATGAAAAACTGTTTTTT
16 | TRBD1 | TRBJ2-1 | TRBV7-9 | NA | CASSLAGQGRVGEQFF | TGTGCCAGCAGCTTAGCTGGACAGGGGCGAGTTGGTGAGCAGTTCTTC
15 | TRBD1 | TRBJ1-6 | TRBV11-2 | once | CASSFRQGLGSPLHF | TGTGCCAGCAGCTTCCGACAGGGCTTAGGTTCACCCCTCCACTTT
12 | NA | TRBJ1-6 | TRBV11-2 | NA | CASSGQSTPLHF | TGTGCCAGCAGCGGACAGTCTACTCCCCTCCACTTT
14 | TRBD1 | TRBJ1-2 | TRBV6-5 | NA | CASRKGQLNYGYTF | TGTGCCAGCAGAAAGGGACAGTTAAATTATGGCTACACCTTC
18 | TRBD2 | TRBJ2-2 | TRBV7-9 | NA | CASSLAPGLAGYTGELFF | TGTGCCAGCAGCTTAGCGCCTGGGCTAGCGGGATACACCGGGGAGCTGTTTTTT
17 | TRBD1 | TRBJ2-5 | TRBV27 | NA | CASSSDAPRDRDGTQYF | TGTGCCAGCAGTTCCGATGCCCCGCGGGACAGGGACGGGACCCAGTACTTC
15 | NA | TRBJ2-7 | TRBV28 | NA | CASSLFRRASYEQYF | TGTGCCAGCAGTTTATTCCGTAGGGCATCCTACGAGCAGTACTTC
18 | TRBD2 | TRBJ2-5 | TRBV15 | NA | CATSSASGRALWGETQYF | TGTGCCACCAGCAGCGCGAGCGGGAGGGCCTTATGGGGAGAGACCCAGTACTTC
12 | NA | TRBJ2-3 | TRBV6-1 | NA | CASSVSPDTQYF | TGTGCCAGCAGTGTGAGCCCAGATACGCAGTATTTT
15 | NA | TRBJ1-6 | TRBV5-8 | NA | CASSLYRDRDSPLHF | TGTGCCAGCAGCTTGTACAGGGATAGGGATTCACCCCTCCACTTT
18 | NA | TRBJ2-3 | TRBV2 | NA | CASSEVAVTRGGTDTQYF | TGTGCCAGCAGTGAAGTTGCCGTTACGAGGGGGGGGACAGATACGCAGTATTTT
13 | TRBD1 | TRBJ1-1 | TRBV4-1 | NA | CASSQRQGREAFF | TGCGCCAGCAGCCAGAGACAGGGGCGGGAAGCTTTCTTT
17 | TRBD2 | TRBJ2-5 | TRBV7-8 | NA | CASSLELERGGLETQYF | TGTGCCAGCAGCTTAGAGCTCGAGCGGGGGGGCCTGGAGACCCAGTACTTC
14 | NA | TRBJ2-7 | TRBV10-3 | NA | CAIRKGELSYEQYF | TGTGCCATCAGGAAGGGGGAACTCTCCTACGAGCAGTACTTC
16 | NA | TRBJ1-3 | TRBV2 | NA | CASSEMGRRSGNTIYF | TGTGCCAGCAGTGAGATGGGCAGACGCTCTGGAAACACCATATATTTT
13 | TRBD1 | TRBJ1-2 | TRBV18 | NA | CASSPAGGHGYTF | TGTGCCAGCTCACCAGCAGGGGGTCATGGCTACACCTTC
15 | TRBD2 | TRBJ2-7 | TRBV19 | NA | CASRKAGESSYEQYF | TGTGCCAGTAGGAAGGCGGGGGAAAGCTCCTACGAGCAGTACTTC
11 | NA | TRBJ1-5 | TRBV11-3 | NA | CASSFWTKGHF | TGTGCCAGCAGCTTCTGGACAAAGGGGCATTTT
17 | NA | TRBJ1-1 | TRBV7-6 | NA | CASSLSPGQGPRTEAFF | TGTGCCAGCAGCTTAAGCCCCGGGCAGGGGCCGAGGACTGAAGCTTTCTTT
16 | TRBD2 | TRBJ2-3 | TRBV6-6 | NA | CASKLGTSVYTDTQYF | TGTGCCAGCAAGTTGGGGACTAGCGTGTACACAGATACGCAGTATTTT
16 | TRBD1 | TRBJ2-1 | TRBV5-1 | NA | CASSWGGLDRGNEQFF | TGCGCCAGCAGCTGGGGTGGGTTAGACAGGGGCAATGAGCAGTTCTTC
14 | NA | TRBJ1-2 | TRBV5-1 | NA | CASSFGTGDYGYTF | TGCGCCAGCAGCTTTGGGACGGGGGACTATGGCTACACCTTC
16 | NA | TRBJ2-5 | TRBV4-1 | NA | CASSQEREGVQETQYF | TGCGCCAGCAGCCAAGAGAGGGAAGGGGTCCAAGAGACCCAGTACTTC
12 | NA | TRBJ2-7 | TRBV18 | once | CASSRGTYEQYF | TGTGCCAGCTCCCGGGGGACCTACGAGCAGTACTTC
16 | NA | TRBJ2-1 | TRBV5-1 | NA | CASSLVGRGSYNEQFF | TGCGCCAGCAGCTTGGTGGGTCGCGGGTCCTACAATGAGCAGTTCTTC
15 | NA | TRBJ1-2 | TRBV19 | NA | CASSIGTGRTWGYTF | TGTGCCAGTAGTATTGGTACAGGGAGGACCTGGGGCTACACCTTC
13 | NA | TRBJ1-3 | TRBV25-1 | NA | CASKDNSGNTIYF | TGTGCCAGCAAGGATAATTCAGGAAACACCATATATTTT
13 | TRBD1 | TRBJ1-2 | TRBV29-1 | few | CSATPQGAHGYTF | TGCAGCGCGACACCACAGGGGGCGCATGGCTACACCTTC
14 | NA | TRBJ2-1 | TRBV10-3 | NA | CAIRQGEIYNEQFF | TGTGCCATCAGACAGGGAGAGATCTACAATGAGCAGTTCTTC
15 | NA | TRBJ2-1 | TRBV5-4 | NA | CASSFPASVYNEQFF | TGTGCCAGCAGCTTTCCGGCTAGCGTCTACAATGAGCAGTTCTTC
14 | NA | TRBJ2-1 | TRBV2 | NA | CASSELAPYNEQFF | TGTGCCAGCAGTGAACTAGCGCCGTACAATGAGCAGTTCTTC
14 | NA | TRBJ1-5 | TRBV29-1 | NA | CSVWTLPSNQPQHF | TGCAGCGTTTGGACCCTCCCTAGCAATCAGCCCCAGCATTTT
14 | NA | TRBJ2-2 | TRBV4-1 | NA | CASSQGLNTGELFF | TGCGCCAGCAGCCAGGGATTGAACACCGGGGAGCTGTTTTTT
14 | NA | TRBJ2-4 | TRBV11-1 | once | CASSAGMGKNIQYF | TGTGCCAGCAGCGCCGGGATGGGCAAAAACATTCAGTACTTC
11 | TRBD2 | TRBJ2-7 | TRBV20-1 | NA | CSAGLADEQYF | TGCAGTGCCGGACTAGCGGACGAGCAGTACTTC
12 | NA | TRBJ1-1 | TRBV5-1 | NA | CASSLDNTEAFF | TGCGCCAGCAGCTTAGATAACACTGAAGCTTTCTTT
14 | NA | TRBJ2-2 | TRBV2 | NA | CASSYLPNTGELFF | TGTGCCAGCAGCTACTTACCGAACACCGGGGAGCTGTTTTTT
14 | NA | TRBJ1-2 | TRBV4-1 | NA | CASSQVSGNYGYTF | TGCGCCAGCAGCCAAGTTTCAGGGAACTATGGCTACACCTTC
16 | TRBD2 | TRBJ2-7 | TRBV14 | NA | CASSSRLAGGLYEQYF | TGTGCCAGCAGCTCGCGACTAGCGGGAGGGCTCTACGAGCAGTACTTC
15 | TRBD1 | TRBJ1-1 | TRBV27 | NA | CASSLSNPGTGGAFF | TGTGCCAGCAGTTTATCGAATCCGGGAACAGGGGGAGCTTTCTTT
15 | NA | TRBJ1-5 | TRBV25-1 | NA | CASSDGYGENQPQHF | TGTGCCAGCAGTGATGGGTACGGGGAGAATCAGCCCCAGCATTTT
15 | TRBD1 | TRBJ2-7 | TRBV6-1 | NA | CASSDPSGGFYEQYF | TGTGCCAGCAGTGATCCGTCAGGGGGTTTCTACGAGCAGTACTTC
18 | TRBD2 | TRBJ2-2 | TRBV10-1 | NA | CASSDYPGTSGRPGELFF | TGCGCCAGCAGTGATTATCCCGGGACTAGCGGTAGGCCCGGGGAGCTGTTTTTT
15 | TRBD1 | TRBJ2-7 | TRBV7-6 | NA | CASSYERGGPYEQYF | TGTGCCAGCAGCTACGAGCGAGGGGGCCCCTACGAGCAGTACTTC
15 | TRBD1 | TRBJ1-1 | TRBV5-1 | NA | CASSPGQGMNTEAFF | TGCGCCAGCAGCCCCGGACAGGGGATGAACACTGAAGCTTTCTTT
17 | TRBD2 | TRBJ2-7 | TRBV5-1 | NA | CASSWGMRTREGMEQYF | TGCGCCAGCAGCTGGGGGATGAGGACTAGAGAGGGGATGGAGCAGTACTTC
16 | TRBD1 | TRBJ1-5 | TRBV18 | NA | CASSPTRTGGNQPQHF | TGTGCCAGCTCACCGACGCGGACAGGAGGCAATCAGCCCCAGCATTTT
15 | TRBD2 | TRBJ2-1 | TRBV28 | NA | CATGTSGRRHNEQFF | TGTGCCACCGGGACTAGCGGGAGACGGCACAATGAGCAGTTCTTC
13 | NA | TRBJ2-7 | TRBV19 | NA | CASNSNGLYEQYF | TGTGCCAGTAATAGCAACGGCCTCTACGAGCAGTACTTC
15 | NA | TRBJ1-5 | TRBV6-1 | few | CASSEVLRGDQPQHF | TGTGCCAGCAGTGAAGTGCTTCGCGGCGATCAGCCCCAGCATTTT
15 | NA | TRBJ2-5 | TRBV5-1 | NA | CASSLGLQGKETQYF | TGCGCCAGCAGCTTGGGGCTCCAGGGGAAGGAGACCCAGTACTTC
14 | NA | TRBJ1-1 | TRBV6-1 | NA | CASSERGGWGEAFF | TGTGCCAGCAGTGAACGTGGAGGGTGGGGTGAAGCTTTCTTT
16 | TRBD1 | TRBJ2-3 | TRBV11-2 | NA | CASSKGTGGPTDTQYF | TGTGCCAGCAGCAAGGGGACAGGGGGCCCCACAGATACGCAGTATTTT
16 | NA | TRBJ1-1 | TRBV10-3 | NA | CAISQFPSGQNTEAFF | TGTGCCATCAGCCAGTTTCCATCGGGTCAGAACACTGAAGCTTTCTTT
16 | TRBD1 | TRBJ2-2 | TRBV5-1 | NA | CASSAFGQGTTGELFF | TGCGCCAGCAGCGCCTTCGGACAGGGAACCACCGGGGAGCTGTTTTTT
14 | TRBD1 | TRBJ1-2 | TRBV10-3 | NA | CAISEVGGNYGYTF | TGTGCCATCAGTGAGGTAGGGGGCAACTATGGCTACACCTTC